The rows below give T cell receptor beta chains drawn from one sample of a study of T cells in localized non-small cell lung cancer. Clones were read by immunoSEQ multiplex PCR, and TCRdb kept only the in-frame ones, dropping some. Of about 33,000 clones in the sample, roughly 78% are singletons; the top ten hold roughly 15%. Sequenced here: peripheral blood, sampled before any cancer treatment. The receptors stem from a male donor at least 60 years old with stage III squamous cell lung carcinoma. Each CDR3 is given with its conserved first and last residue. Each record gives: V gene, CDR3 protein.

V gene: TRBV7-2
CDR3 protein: CASSSRRGVSGNTIYF

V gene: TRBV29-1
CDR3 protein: CSVEVPGADVRYEQYF

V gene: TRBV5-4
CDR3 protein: CASSLGYGYTF

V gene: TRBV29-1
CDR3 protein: CSVATSTRAGNIQYF

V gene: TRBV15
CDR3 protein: CATSSNTEAFF

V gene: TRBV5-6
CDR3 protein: CASTRDQGYGYTF

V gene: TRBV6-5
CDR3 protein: CASRWTGGAEAFF

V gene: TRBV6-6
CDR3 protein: CASSVRGVGGDTQYF

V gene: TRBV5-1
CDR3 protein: CASSLGVIQETQYF

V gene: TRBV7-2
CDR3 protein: CASSADLGRYGYTF

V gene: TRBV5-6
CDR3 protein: CASSLRQGNYGYTF

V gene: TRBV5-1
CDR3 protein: CASSLDSFRQFTDTQYF